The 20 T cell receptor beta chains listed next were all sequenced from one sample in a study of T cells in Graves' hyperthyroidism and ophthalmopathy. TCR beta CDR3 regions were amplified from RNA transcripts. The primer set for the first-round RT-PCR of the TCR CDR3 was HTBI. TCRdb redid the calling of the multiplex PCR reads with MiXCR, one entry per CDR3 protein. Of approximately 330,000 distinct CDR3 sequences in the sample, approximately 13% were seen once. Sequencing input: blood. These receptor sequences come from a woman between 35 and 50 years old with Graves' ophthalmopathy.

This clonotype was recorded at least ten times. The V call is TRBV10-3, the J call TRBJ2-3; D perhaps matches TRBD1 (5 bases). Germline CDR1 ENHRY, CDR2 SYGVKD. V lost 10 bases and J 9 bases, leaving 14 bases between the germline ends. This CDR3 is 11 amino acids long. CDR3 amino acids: CASTDSLTQYF. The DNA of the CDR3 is TGTGCCAGCACCGACAGTCTGACGCAGTATTTT.

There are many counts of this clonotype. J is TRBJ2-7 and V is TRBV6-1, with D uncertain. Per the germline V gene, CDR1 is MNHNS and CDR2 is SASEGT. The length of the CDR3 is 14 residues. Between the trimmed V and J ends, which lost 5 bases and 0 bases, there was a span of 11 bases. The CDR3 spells CASSLRASSYEQYF. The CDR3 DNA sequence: TGTGCCAGCAGTCTCCGGGCCAGCTCCTACGAGCAGTACTTC.

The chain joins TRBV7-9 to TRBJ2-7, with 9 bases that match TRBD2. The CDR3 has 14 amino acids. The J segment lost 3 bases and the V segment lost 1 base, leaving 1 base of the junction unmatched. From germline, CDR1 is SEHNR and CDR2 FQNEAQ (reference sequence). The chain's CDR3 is CASSLGLAVYEQYF. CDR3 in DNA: TGTGCCAGCAGCTTAGGACTAGCGGTCTACGAGCAGTACTTC.

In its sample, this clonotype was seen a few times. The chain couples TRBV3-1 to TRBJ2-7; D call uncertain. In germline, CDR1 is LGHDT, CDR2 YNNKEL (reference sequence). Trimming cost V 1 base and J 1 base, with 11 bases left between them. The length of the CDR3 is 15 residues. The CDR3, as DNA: TGTGCCAGCAGCCAAGTGGCAAAGGCGTCCTACGAGCAGTACTTC. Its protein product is CASSQVAKASYEQYF.

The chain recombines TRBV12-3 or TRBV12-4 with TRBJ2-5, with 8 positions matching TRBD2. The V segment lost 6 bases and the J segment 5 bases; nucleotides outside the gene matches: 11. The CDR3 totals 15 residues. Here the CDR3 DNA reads TGTGCCAGCAGGGGGGGGCGGGGGGCGGGGGAGACCCAGTACTTC. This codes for CASRGGRGAGETQYF.

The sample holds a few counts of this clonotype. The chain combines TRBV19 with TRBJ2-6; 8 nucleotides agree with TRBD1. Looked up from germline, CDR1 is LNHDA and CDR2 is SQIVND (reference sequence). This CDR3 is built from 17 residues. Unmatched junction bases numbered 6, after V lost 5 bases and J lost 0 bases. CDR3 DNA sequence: TGTGCCAGTAGTCAGGGGACAGGACGCTCTGGGGCCAACGTCCTGACTTTC. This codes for CASSQGTGRSGANVLTF.

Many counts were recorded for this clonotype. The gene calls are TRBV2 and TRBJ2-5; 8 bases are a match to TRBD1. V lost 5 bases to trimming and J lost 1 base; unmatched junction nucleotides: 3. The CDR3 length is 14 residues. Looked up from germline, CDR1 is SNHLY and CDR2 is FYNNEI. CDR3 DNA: TGTGCCAGCAGTTGGGACAGGAGCCAAGAGACCCAGTACTTC. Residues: CASSWDRSQETQYF.

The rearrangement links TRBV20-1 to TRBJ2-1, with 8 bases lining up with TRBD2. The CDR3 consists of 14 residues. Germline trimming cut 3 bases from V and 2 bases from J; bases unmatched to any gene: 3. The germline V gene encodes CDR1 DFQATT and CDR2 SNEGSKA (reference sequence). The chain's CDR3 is CSARDSGTYNEQFF. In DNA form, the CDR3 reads TGCAGTGCTAGGGATAGCGGGACCTACAATGAGCAGTTCTTC.

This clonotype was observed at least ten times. CDR3 in DNA: TGTGCCAGCAGTTACGGGGGAAACACTGAAGCTTTCTTT. Protein sequence: CASSYGGNTEAFF. V is TRBV6-5 and J is TRBJ1-1; D possibly corresponds to TRBD1 (5 bases). Per the germline V gene, CDR1 is MNHEY and CDR2 is SVGAGI. V was shortened by 2 bases and J by 2 bases, with 6 bases between the two germline ends. The length of the CDR3 is 13 residues.

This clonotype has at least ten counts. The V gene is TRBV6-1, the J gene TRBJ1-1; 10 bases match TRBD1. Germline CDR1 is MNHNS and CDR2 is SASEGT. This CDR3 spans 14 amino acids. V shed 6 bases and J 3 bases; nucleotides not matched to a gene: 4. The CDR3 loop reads CASSPGQGYTEAFF. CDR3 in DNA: TGTGCCAGCAGCCCGGGACAGGGGTACACTGAAGCTTTCTTT.

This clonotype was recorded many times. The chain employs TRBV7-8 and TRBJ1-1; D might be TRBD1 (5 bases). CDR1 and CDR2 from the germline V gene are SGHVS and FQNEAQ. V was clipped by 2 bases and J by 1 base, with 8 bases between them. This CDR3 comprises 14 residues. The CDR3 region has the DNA TGTGCCAGCAGCTTAACAGGTACGAACACTGAAGCTTTCTTT. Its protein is CASSLTGTNTEAFF. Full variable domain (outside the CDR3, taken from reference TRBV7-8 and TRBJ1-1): GAGVSQSPRYKVAKRGQDVALRCDPISGHVSLFWYQQALGQGPEFLTYFQNEAQLDKSGLPSDRFFAERPEGSVSTLKIQRTQQEDSAVYLCASSLTGTNTEAFFGQGTRLTVV.

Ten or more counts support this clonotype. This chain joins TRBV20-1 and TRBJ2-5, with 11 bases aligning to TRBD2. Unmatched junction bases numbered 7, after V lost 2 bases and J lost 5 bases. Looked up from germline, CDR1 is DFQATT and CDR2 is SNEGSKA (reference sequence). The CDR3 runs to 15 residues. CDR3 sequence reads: CSARTGLAARETQYF. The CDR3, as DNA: TGCAGTGCTAGAACGGGACTAGCGGCCCGGGAGACCCAGTACTTC.

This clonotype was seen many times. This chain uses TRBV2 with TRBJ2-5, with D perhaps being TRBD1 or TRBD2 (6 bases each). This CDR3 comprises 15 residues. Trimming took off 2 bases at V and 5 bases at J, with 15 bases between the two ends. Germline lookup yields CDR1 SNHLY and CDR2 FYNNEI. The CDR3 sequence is CASSENVGGRETQYF. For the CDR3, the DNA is TGTGCCAGCAGTGAAAATGTGGGGGGCAGGGAGACCCAGTACTTC.

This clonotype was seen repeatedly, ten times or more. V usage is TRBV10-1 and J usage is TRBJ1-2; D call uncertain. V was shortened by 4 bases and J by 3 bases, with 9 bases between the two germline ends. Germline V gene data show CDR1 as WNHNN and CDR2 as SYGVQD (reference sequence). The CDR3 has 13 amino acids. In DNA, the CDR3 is TGCGCCAGCAGTGTGAGTAAGGACTATGGCTACACCTTC. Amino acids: CASSVSKDYGYTF.

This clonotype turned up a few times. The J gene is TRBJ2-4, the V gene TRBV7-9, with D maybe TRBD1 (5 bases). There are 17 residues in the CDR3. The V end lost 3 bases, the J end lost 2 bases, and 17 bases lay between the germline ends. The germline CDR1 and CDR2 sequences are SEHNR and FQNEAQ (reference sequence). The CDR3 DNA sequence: TGTGCCAGCAGCTTCGCCGGCAGGGTTAGGTCCAAAAACATTCAGTACTTC. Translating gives CASSFAGRVRSKNIQYF.

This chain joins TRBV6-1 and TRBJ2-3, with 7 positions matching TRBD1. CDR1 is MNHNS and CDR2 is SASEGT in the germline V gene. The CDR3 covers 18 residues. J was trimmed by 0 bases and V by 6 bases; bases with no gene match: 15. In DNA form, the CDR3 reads TGTGCCAGCAGGACCGGGACAGTCCCCACTTCTAGCACAGATACGCAGTATTTT. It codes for CASRTGTVPTSSTDTQYF.

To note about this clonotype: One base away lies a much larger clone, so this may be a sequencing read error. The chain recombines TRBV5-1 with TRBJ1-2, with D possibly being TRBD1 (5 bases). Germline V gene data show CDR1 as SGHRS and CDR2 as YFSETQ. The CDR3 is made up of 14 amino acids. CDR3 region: CASSLGRQGEGYAF. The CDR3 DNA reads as TGCGCCAGCAGCTTGGGAAGGCAGGGTGAGGGCTACGCCTTC.

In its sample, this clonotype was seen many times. Written as DNA, the CDR3 is TGTGCCAGCAGTGTTCAGACCTACGAGCAGTACTTC. Protein sequence: CASSVQTYEQYF. The chain carries TRBV2 and TRBJ2-7; D is unclear. The CDR3 contains 12 residues. Trimming pared 4 bases from V and 2 bases from J, leaving 6 bases between. Germline assignment: CDR1 SNHLY and CDR2 FYNNEI.

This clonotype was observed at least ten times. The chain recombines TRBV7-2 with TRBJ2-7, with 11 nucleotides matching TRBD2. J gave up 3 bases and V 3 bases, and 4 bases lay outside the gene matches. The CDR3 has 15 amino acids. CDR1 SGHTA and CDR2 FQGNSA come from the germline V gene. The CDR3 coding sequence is TGTGCCAGCAGCTTTGGACTAGCGGGTCTCTACGAGCAGTACTTC. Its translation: CASSFGLAGLYEQYF.

The CDR3 is CASLTGRDLTDTQYF. CDR3 DNA sequence: TGTGCCAGCCTCACCGGACGGGATCTCACAGATACGCAGTATTTT. The chain couples TRBV6-2 or TRBV6-3 to TRBJ2-3; TRBD2 might be the D (5 bases). Per the germline V gene, CDR1 is MNHEY and CDR2 is SVGEGT. This CDR3 has 15 amino acids. Trimming pared 8 bases from V and 2 bases from J, leaving 17 bases between.